This T cell receptor beta chain came from a study of T cell repertoires in cytomegalovirus infection. At the level of the study: Public TCR beta signatures provided an indication of both CMV infection and a matching HLA type. General study results and limits: Ex vivo responses were dominated by HLA-C-restricted CMV-specific TCR beta clonotypes.

The junction had 6 bases not matched to a gene; V was cut back by 2 bases and J by 7 bases. CDR3 length equals 17 residues. TCRdb re-analysed the reads in MiXCR, keeping a single row per CDR3 protein. The sample records some 680,000 distinct CDR3 sequences, 35% being singletons. The table lists this clonotype with a few counts. What it recognizes is unknown. The receptor comes from a human donor in good health (CMV status not recorded). Some clones in this sample may be carry-over from other donors' samples. This chain joins TRBV12-3 or TRBV12-4 and TRBJ2-1; 15 bases map to TRBD2. The sequencing sample was made of PBMCs. CDR3 sequence: CASSLWTSGRAANEQFF. CDR3 bases: TGTGCCAGCAGTTTATGGACTAGCGGGAGGGCCGCGAATGAGCAGTTCTTC.